This is a list of T cell receptor beta chains from one sample in a study of blood T cell repertoires in COVID-19. Clones were sequenced by immunoSEQ multiplex PCR, and TCRdb holds only the in-frame ones, with some missing. The repertoire holds fewer than 350,000 clones, approximately 90% seen once, with approximately 2% in the top ten. Sample: PBMCs or T cells enriched from blood (not recorded which). These receptor sequences come from a woman aged 60-75 years in a cohort exposed to, infected with or recovered from COVID-19 (not recorded which). The CDR3 runs from the conserved cysteine through the conserved F or W. D genes are given only for firm matches. Size is omitted from some rows. Given values are once, few, many or a class for expanded clones.

>once|TRBJ2-3|-|13|TRBV4-2
CASSKAPGDTQYF
TGTGCCAGCAGCAAAGCACCGGGAGATACGCAGTATTTT
>-|TRBJ2-3|-|15|TRBV18
CASSPPDTTTDTQYF
TGTGCCAGCTCACCACCGGACACTACCACAGATACGCAGTATTTT
>once|TRBJ1-2|-|12|TRBV24-1
CATSDLRGGYTF
TGTGCCACCAGTGATTTGAGGGGCGGCTACACCTTC
>-|TRBJ1-5|-|17|TRBV18
CASSPKGVVGKNQPQHF
TGTGCCAGCTCACCCAAAGGGGTTGTGGGGAAGAATCAGCCCCAGCATTTT
>-|TRBJ2-1|-|16|TRBV5-1
CASSLGRVSSYNEQFF
TGCGCCAGCAGCTTGGGGCGGGTAAGCTCCTACAATGAGCAGTTCTTC
>-|TRBJ2-7|TRBD2|17|TRBV4-1
CASSQARGLADSYEQYF
TGCGCCAGCAGCCAGGCCAGGGGACTAGCGGACTCCTACGAGCAGTACTTC
>-|TRBJ2-7|-|15|TRBV7-2
CASSPILGGYHEQYF
TGTGCCAGCAGCCCGATACTAGGAGGATATCACGAGCAGTACTTC
>-|TRBJ2-3|TRBD2|18|TRBV27
CASSLPYTVAGGQDTQYF
TGTGCCAGCAGTTTACCCTACACCGTAGCGGGGGGACAGGATACGCAGTATTTT
>-|TRBJ2-7|TRBD1|15|TRBV4-1
CASSRSGTGIYEQYF
TGCGCCAGCAGCCGATCCGGGACAGGGATCTACGAGCAGTACTTC
>-|TRBJ1-2|-|15|TRBV30
CAWSYPGAINYGYTF
TGTGCCTGGAGTTACCCGGGAGCGATTAACTATGGCTACACCTTC
>-|TRBJ1-2|TRBD1|15|TRBV27
CASSLDRSFGYGYTF
TGTGCCAGCAGTCTGGACAGGTCCTTTGGCTATGGCTACACCTTC
>-|TRBJ2-6|-|17|TRBV28
CASSSTATSSGANVLTF
TGTGCCAGCAGCTCAACAGCTACCTCATCTGGGGCCAACGTCCTGACTTTC
>once|TRBJ2-7|TRBD1|14|TRBV27
CASSLSGTGSEQYF
TGTGCCAGCAGTTTATCAGGGACAGGGAGCGAGCAGTACTTC
>-|TRBJ1-2|TRBD1|16|TRBV18
CASSPSVTGLTYGYTF
TGTGCCAGCTCACCAAGTGTGACAGGGCTGACCTATGGCTACACCTTC
>-|TRBJ2-1|TRBD1|17|TRBV13
CASSLGLGDRGSNEQFF
TGTGCCAGCAGCTTAGGCCTAGGGGACAGGGGATCAAATGAGCAGTTCTTC
>once|TRBJ2-2|-|15|TRBV29-1
CSALPNMTNTGELFF
TGCAGCGCCCTGCCCAACATGACGAACACCGGGGAGCTGTTTTTT
>once|TRBJ2-3|TRBD2|18|TRBV24-1
CATSDEKLAGGGTDTQYF
TGTGCCACCAGTGACGAGAAACTAGCGGGAGGAGGCACAGATACGCAGTATTTT